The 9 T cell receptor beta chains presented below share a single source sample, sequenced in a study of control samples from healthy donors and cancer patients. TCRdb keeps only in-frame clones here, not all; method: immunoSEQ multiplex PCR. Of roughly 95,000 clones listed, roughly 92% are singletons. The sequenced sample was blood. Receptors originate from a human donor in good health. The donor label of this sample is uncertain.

The DNA for the CDR3 is TGTGCCAGCAGTTTCCAGTTTTCTTCACCCCTCCACTTT. Its protein product is CASSFQFSSPLHF. The chain combines TRBV12-3 or TRBV12-4 with TRBJ1-6; D not certain. The CDR3 has 13 amino acids. V was shortened by 3 bases and J by 9 bases, with 9 bases between the two germline ends.

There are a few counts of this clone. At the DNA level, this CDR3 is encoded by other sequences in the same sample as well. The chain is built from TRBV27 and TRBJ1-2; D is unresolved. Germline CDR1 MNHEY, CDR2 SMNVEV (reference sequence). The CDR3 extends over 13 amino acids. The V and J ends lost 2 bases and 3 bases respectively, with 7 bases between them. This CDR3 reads CASSLRGDYGYTF. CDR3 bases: TGTGCCAGCAGTTTACGAGGAGACTATGGCTACACCTTC.

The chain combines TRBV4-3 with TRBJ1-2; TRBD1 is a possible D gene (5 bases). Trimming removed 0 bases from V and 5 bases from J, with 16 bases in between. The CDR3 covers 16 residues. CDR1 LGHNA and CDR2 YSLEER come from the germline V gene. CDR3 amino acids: CASSQDVGGDWYGYTF. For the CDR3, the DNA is TGCGCCAGCAGCCAAGATGTCGGTGGGGACTGGTATGGCTACACCTTC.

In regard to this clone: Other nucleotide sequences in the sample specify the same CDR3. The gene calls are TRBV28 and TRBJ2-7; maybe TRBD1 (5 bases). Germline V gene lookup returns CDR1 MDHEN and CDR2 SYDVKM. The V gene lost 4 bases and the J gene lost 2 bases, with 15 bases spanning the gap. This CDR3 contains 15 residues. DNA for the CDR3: TGTGCCAGCAGTTACGAAACTACAGGAACCTACGAGCAGTACTTC. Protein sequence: CASSYETTGTYEQYF.

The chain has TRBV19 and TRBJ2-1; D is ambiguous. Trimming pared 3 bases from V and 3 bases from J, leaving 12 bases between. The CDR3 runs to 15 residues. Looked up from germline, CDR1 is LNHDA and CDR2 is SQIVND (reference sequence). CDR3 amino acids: CASSILTVDYNEQFF. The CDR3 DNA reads TGTGCCAGTAGTATCCTCACGGTAGACTACAATGAGCAGTTCTTC.

The chain's CDR3 is CASSQPGGQMNTEAFF. In nucleotides, the CDR3 is TGCGCCAGCAGCCAACCCGGGGGGCAAATGAACACTGAAGCTTTCTTT. The chain joins TRBV4-1 to TRBJ1-1; tentatively, D is TRBD1 (6 bases). V dropped 2 bases and J dropped 0 bases, with 13 bases sitting between them. This CDR3 is built from 16 residues. Per germline, CDR1 MGHRA and CDR2 YSYEKL.

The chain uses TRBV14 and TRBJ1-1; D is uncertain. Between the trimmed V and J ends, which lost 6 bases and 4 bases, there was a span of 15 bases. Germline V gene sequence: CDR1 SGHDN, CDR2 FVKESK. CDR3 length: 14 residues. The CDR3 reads CASSPTSWGTEAFF. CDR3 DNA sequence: TGTGCCAGCAGTCCGACCTCATGGGGCACTGAAGCTTTCTTT.

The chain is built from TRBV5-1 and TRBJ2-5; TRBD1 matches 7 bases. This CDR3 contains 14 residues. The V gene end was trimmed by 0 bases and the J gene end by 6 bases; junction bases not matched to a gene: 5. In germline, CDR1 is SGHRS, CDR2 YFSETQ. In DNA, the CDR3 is TGCGCCAGCAGCTTGGAAGGGACAGTAAAGACCCAGTACTTC. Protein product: CASSLEGTVKTQYF.

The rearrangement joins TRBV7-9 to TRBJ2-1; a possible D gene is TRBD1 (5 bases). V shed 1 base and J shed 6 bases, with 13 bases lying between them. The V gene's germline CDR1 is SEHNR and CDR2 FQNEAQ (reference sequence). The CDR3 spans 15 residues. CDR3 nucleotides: TGTGCCAGCAGCTTAGGGACAACCCGAGGCAATGAGCAGTTCTTC. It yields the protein CASSLGTTRGNEQFF.